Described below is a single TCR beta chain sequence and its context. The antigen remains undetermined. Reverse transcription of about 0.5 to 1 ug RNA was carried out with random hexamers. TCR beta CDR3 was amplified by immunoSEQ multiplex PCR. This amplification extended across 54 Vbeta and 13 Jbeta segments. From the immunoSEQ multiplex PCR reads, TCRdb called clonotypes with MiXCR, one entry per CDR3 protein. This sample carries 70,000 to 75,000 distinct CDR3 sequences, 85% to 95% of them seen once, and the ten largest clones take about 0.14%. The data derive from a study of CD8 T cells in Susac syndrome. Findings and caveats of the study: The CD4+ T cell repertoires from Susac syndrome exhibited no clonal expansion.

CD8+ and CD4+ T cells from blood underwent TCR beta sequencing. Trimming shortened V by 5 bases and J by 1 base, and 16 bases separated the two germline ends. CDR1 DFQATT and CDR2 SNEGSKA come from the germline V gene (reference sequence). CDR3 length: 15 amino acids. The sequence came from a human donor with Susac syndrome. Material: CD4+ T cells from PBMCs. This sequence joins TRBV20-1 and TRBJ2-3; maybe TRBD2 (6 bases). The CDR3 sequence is CSAGSRAGRTDTQYF. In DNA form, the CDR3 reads TGCAGTGCTGGGTCTCGGGCGGGGCGCACAGATACGCAGTATTTT.